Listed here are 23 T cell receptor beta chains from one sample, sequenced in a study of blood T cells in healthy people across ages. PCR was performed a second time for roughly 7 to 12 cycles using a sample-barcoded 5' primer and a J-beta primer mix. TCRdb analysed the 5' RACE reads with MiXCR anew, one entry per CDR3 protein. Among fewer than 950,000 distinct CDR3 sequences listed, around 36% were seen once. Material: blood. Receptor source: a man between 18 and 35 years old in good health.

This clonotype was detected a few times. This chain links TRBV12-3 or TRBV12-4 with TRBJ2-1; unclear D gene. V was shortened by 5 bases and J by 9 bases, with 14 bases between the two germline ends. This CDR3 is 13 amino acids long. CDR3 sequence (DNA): TGTGCCAGCAGTGATTCGGGTTTTGGTGAGCAGTTCTTC. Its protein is CASSDSGFGEQFF.

This CDR3 reads CASSSGGPNNEQFF. In DNA form, the CDR3 reads TGCGCCAGCAGCTCCGGGGGACCGAATAATGAGCAGTTCTTC. The J gene is TRBJ2-1, the V gene TRBV5-1, with D perhaps TRBD2 (6 bases). With 3 bases removed from V and 7 bases from J, the gap between germline ends came to 14 bases. The CDR3 is 14 amino acids. Germline CDR1 is SGHRS and CDR2 is YFSETQ.

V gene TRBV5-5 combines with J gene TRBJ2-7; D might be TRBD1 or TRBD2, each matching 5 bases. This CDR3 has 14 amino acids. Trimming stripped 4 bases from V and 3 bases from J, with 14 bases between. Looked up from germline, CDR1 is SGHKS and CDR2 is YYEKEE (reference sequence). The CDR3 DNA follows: TGTGCCAGCAGCCCCAATTGGGGGTTCTACGAGCAGTACTTC. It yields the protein CASSPNWGFYEQYF.

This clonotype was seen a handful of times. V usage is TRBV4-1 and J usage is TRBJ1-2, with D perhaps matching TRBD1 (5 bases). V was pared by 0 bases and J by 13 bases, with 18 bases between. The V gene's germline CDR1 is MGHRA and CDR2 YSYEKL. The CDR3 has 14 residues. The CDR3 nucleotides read TGCGCCAGCAGCCAAGAGACCAGGGATGGAAGCTGCACCTTC. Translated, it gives CASSQETRDGSCTF.

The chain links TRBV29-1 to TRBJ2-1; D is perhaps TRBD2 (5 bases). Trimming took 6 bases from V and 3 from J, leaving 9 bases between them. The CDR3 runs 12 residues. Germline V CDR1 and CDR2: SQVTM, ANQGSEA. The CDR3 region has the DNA TGCAGCGTCGGTGACTACTACAATGAGCAGTTCTTC. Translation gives CSVGDYYNEQFF.

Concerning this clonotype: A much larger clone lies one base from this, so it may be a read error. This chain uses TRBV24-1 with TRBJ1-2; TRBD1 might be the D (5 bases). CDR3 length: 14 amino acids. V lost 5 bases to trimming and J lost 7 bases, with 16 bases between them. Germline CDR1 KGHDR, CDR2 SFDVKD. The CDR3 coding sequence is TGTGCCACCAGTGGTGGGGACCGGAAAAGTGGCTACACCTTC. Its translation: CATSGGDRKSGYTF.

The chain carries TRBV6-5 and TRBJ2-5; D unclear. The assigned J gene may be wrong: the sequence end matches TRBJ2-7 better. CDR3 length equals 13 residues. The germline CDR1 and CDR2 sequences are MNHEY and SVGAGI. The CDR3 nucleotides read TGTGCCAGCAGTTACTCCCAGACGGTCGAGCAGTACTTC. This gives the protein CASSYSQTVEQYF.

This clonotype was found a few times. CDR3 region: CAISGTSHPETQYF. The CDR3 nucleotides read TGTGCCATCAGTGGGACATCCCATCCTGAGACCCAGTACTTC. The chain recombines TRBV10-3 with TRBJ2-5; D is possibly TRBD1 (5 bases). In germline, CDR1 is ENHRY, CDR2 SYGVKD. V shed 4 bases and J shed 5 bases, with 14 bases lying between them. The CDR3 has 14 amino acids.

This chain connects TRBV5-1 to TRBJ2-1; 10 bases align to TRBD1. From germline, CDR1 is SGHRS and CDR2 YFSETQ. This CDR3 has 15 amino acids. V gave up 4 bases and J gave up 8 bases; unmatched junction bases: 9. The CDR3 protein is CASSATGTGVYEQFF. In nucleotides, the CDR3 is TGCGCCAGCAGCGCCACCGGGACAGGGGTCTATGAGCAGTTCTTC. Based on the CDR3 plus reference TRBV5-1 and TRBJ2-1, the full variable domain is KAGVTQTPRYLIKTRGQQVTLSCSPISGHRSVSWYQQTPGQGLQFLFEYFSETQRNKGNFPGRFSGRQFSNSRSEMNVSTLELGDSALYLCASSATGTGVYEQFFGPGTRLTVL.

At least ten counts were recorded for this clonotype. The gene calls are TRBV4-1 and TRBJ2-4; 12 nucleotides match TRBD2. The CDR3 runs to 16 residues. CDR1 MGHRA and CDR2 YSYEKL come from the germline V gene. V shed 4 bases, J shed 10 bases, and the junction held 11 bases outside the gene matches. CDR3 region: CASSPPTSGGVWIQYF. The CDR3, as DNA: TGCGCCAGCAGCCCCCCGACTAGCGGGGGCGTTTGGATTCAGTACTTC.

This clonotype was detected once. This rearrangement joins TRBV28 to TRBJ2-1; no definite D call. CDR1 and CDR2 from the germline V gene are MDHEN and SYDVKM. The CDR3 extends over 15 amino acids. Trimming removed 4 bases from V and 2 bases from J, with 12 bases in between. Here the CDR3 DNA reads TGTGCCAGCAGTTGGGTTCCCTGGGCCTACAATGAGCAGTTCTTC. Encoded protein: CASSWVPWAYNEQFF.

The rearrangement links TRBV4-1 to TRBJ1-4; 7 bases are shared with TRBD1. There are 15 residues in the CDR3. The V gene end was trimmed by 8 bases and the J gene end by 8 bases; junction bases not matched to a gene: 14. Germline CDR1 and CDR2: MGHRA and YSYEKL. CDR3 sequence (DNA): TGCGCCAGCCTGAAAGAAATAACAGGGGAGGAAAAACTGTTTTTT. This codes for CASLKEITGEEKLFF.

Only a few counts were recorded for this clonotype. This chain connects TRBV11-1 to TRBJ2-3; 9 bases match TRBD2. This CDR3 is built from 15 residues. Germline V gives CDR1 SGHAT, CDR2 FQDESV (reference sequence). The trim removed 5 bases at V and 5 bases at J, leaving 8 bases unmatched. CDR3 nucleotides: TGTGCCAGCAGCGATCCGGGACTAGCTCTAGATACGCAGTATTTT. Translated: CASSDPGLALDTQYF.

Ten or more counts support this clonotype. The CDR3 region is CASSQDFNIRNEKLFF. Here the CDR3 DNA reads TGCGCCAGCAGCCAAGATTTCAATATCCGGAATGAAAAACTGTTTTTT. The J gene is TRBJ1-4, the V gene TRBV4-3; no definite D call. This CDR3 contains 16 residues. The ends were cut back, 0 bases at V and 5 bases at J, with 13 bases in the middle. Germline V lookup: CDR1 LGHNA, CDR2 YSLEER.

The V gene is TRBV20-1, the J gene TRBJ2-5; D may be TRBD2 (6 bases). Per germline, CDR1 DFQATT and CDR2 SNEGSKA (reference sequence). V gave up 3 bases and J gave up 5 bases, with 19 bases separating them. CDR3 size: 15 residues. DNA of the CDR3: TGCAGTGCTAGGGATTCGAGCGCGGGGTTTGAGACCCAGTACTTC. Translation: CSARDSSAGFETQYF.

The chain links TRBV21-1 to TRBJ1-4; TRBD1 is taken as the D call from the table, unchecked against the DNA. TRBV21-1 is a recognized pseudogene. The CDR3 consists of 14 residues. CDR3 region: CASKPRTTNEKLFF. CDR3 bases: TGTGCCAGCAAACCCAGGACCACCAATGAAAAACTGTTTTTT.

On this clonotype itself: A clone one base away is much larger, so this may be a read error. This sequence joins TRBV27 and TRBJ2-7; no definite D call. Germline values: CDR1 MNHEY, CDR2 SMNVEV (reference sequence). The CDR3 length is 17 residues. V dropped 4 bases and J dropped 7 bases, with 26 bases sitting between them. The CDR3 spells CASSSSSEGRPYNEQYF. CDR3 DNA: TGTGCCAGCAGTTCCTCCTCGGAAGGGCGGCCCTACAATGAGCAGTACTTC.

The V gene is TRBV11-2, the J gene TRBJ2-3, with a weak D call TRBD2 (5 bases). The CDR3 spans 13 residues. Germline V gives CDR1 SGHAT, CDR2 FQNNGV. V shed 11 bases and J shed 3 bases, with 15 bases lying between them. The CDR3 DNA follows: TGTGCCTCGAGGAGGATTTTTACAGATACGCAGTATTTT. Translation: CASRRIFTDTQYF. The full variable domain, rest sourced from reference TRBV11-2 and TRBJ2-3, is EAGVAQSPRYKIIEKRQSVAFWCNPISGHATLYWYQQILGQGPKLLIQFQNNGVVDDSQLPKDRFSAERLKGVDSTLKIQPAKLEDSAVYLCASRRIFTDTQYFGPGTRLTVL.

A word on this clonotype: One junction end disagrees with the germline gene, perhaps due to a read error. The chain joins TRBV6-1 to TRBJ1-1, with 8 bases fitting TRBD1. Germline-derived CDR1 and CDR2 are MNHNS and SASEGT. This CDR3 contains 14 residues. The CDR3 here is CASREGTGNTEAFF. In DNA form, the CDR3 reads TGTGCCAGCAGAGAAGGGACAGGGAACACTGAAGCTTTCTTT.

The CDR3 nucleotides are TGTGCCAGCAGTTCTACCGGGACAGGCACTTTTTATGAGCAGTTCTTC. This gives the protein CASSSTGTGTFYEQFF. The J gene is TRBJ2-1, the V gene TRBV28; 8 bases fit TRBD1. After removal of 4 bases from V and 8 bases from J, the junction contained 13 bases not matched to a gene. The germline gives CDR1 MDHEN, CDR2 SYDVKM. This CDR3 spans 16 amino acids.

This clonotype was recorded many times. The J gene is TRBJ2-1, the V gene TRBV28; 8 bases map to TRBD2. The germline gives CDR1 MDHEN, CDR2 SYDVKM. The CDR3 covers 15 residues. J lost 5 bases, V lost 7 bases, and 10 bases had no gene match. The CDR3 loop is CASTHFETSDNEQFF. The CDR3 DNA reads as TGTGCCAGCACCCATTTTGAGACTAGCGACAATGAGCAGTTCTTC.

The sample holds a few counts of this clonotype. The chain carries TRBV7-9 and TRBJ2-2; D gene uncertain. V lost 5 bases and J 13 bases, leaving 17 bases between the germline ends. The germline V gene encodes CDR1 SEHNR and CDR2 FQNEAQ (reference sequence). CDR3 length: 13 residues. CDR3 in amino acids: CASSPPSGERLFF. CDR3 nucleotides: TGTGCCAGCAGCCCCCCGTCGGGTGAGCGGCTGTTTTTT.

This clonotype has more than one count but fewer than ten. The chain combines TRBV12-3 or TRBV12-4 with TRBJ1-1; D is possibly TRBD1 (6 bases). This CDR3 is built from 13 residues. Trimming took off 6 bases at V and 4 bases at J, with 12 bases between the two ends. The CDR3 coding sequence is TGTGCCAGCAGGGGAGTCAGGGGCACTGAAGCTTTCTTT. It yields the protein CASRGVRGTEAFF.